This TCR beta chain was identified in a study of T cell repertoires in cytomegalovirus infection (dated by TCRdb to between 2019 and 2020). Looking at the study overall: Recently identified HLA-C-restricted CMV epitopes, whose presentation resists viral immunomodulation, were targeted by peptide stimulations together with well-studied HLA-B-restricted epitopes. Donor HLA type was relevant to the analysis, because carriage of CMV infection together with the matching HLA type was indicated by public TCR beta signatures.

The treatment or condition label of this sample denotes: in vitro stimulation with specific CMV peptide epitopes to enrich CMV-specific T cells. Reads for this sample came from an Illumina HiSeq 1500. TCRdb itself trimmed the public reads at Q25 with fastp, ran MiXCR and retained productive beta chains. Rows with one shared CDR3 protein collapse into an entry with the most common genes and DNA. For this sample the table gives hundreds of thousands of distinct CDR3 sequences, of which 30% to 35% were detected only once. Of the sample, about an eighth is held by the ten largest clones. This clonotype appeared a single time. No antigen is known for it. No base quality information exists; no much larger clone differs at one position. Resting on one read, the evidence is weak. Overall results and qualifications from the work: The ex vivo response was dominated by HLA-C-restricted CMV-specific TCR beta clonotypes, which also provided the single most frequent clonotype in two of eight donors. In both this cohort and an independent cohort of some 380 donors, the cumulative frequency of public TCR beta family members distinguished carriers of CMV infection plus the relevant HLA type.

Inclusive of the bounding cysteine and phenylalanine, the CDR3 is 18 residues long. The read is trimmed to its CDR3 DNA, 54 bases read in frame from base 1. V loses 5 bases, J loses 6 bases, and the germline ends lie 28 bases apart. Via the germline V gene (reference sequence), CDR1 is LNHDA and CDR2 SQIVND. In this chain, TRBV19 is recombined with TRBJ1-1; D gene: possibly TRBD1, on 5 matching bases. Sequencing used cultured CD8+ T cells from PBMCs, obtained from culture after CMV antigen stimulation. This sequence was found in a human donor in good health (CMV status not recorded). Some clones in this sample may be carry-over from other donors' samples. The DNA sequence is as follows: TGTGCCAGTAGTCTAGGGACGGCGGTCCTTTCCGAGGGCCCTGAAGCTTTCTTT. Its translation is CASSLGTAVLSEGPEAFF. Here the CDR3 is joined to the reference TRBV19 and TRBJ1-1 genes, and the full variable domain is: DGGITQSPKYLFRKEGQNVTLSCEQNLNHDAMYWYRQDPGQGLRLIYYSQIVNDFQKGDIAEGYSVSREKKESFPLTVTSAQKNPTAFYLCASSLGTAVLSEGPEAFFGQGTRLTVV.